The following is a T cell receptor (beta chain) sequence with its context. Its antigen is unknown. The data belong to a study of T-cell reconstitution after alpha-beta-depleted transplantation in children. General study results and limits: Several hundred expanded graft clones reportedly were the source of alpha-beta T cells about two months after transplant. T-cell counts and diversity were attributed mostly to newly produced T cells one year after transplant. The origin of high day-60 TCRbeta diversity in some patients lay in surviving recipient T cells and thymic progenitors.

Unique molecular identifiers were incorporated when the TCRbeta library was constructed. TCRdb reanalysed the PCR reads using MiXCR and keeps one entry per CDR3 protein. The sample holds fewer than 500,000 distinct CDR3 sequences; about 40% are singletons and the top ten take around 29%. Germline assignment: CDR1 MNHNS and CDR2 SASEGT. This CDR3 has 16 amino acids. With V trimmed by 6 bases and J by 3 bases, 11 bases remained unmatched. The receptor was derived from a girl aged 2 to 9 with aplastic anemia, due to receive a stem cell transplant. The rearrangement joins TRBV6-1 to TRBJ2-7; TRBD1 matches 10 bases. The starting material was PBMCs, obtained before TCRalphabeta/CD19-depleted stem cell transplant. The CDR3 DNA is TGTGCCAGCAGACAAGGGGTAGGGACAGGGGTCTACGAGCAGTACTTC. Its protein is CASRQGVGTGVYEQYF.